This paragraph covers one T cell receptor (beta chain) sequence. Per the authors' pipeline: Amplification of reference gene primers was used by the study to estimate nucleated cell counts. Libraries were prepared by immunoSEQ multiplex PCR; TCRdb keeps only in-frame clonotypes and omits some of them. V, J and clone size derive from that table, while D and trimming were established from the DNA sequence. The table shows about 200,000 clones, with roughly 92% occurring only once. The CDR3 is 15 residues long. V shed 0 bases and J 4 bases; nucleotides not matched to a gene: 6. The germline gives CDR1 SGHRS, CDR2 YFSETQ. This entry comes from a study of blood T cell repertoires in COVID-19. Across the whole study: Italy, Spain and the United States were the sources of the convalescent and acute COVID-19 samples.

It was during active infection that Seattle patients were enrolled and then longitudinally followed. This TCR was recovered from a man aged 60 to 75 with COVID-19, enrolled during active disease. The rearrangement joins TRBV5-1 to TRBJ2-7, with 8 bases aligning to TRBD1. The material sequenced was peripheral blood. CDR3 residues: CASSLGDRPNYEQYF. The DNA of the CDR3 is TGCGCCAGCAGCTTGGGGGACAGGCCAAATTACGAGCAGTACTTC.